These 30 T cell receptor beta chains originate from one sample sequenced in a study of blood T cell repertoires in COVID-19. Some clones are missing from TCRdb's copy, which holds only in-frame ones; the method was immunoSEQ multiplex PCR. The data hold more than 250,000 clones, with around 89% observed a single time. The sample taken for sequencing was peripheral blood. Receptor source: a man between 18 and 35 years old who had recovered from COVID-19.

The gene calls are TRBV29-1 and TRBJ2-1, with 7 bases identical to TRBD1. The germline CDR1 and CDR2 sequences are SQVTM and ANQGSEA. This CDR3 is built from 15 residues. V dropped 8 bases and J dropped 4; count of bases not matched to a gene: 14. The CDR3 region is CSLWGTDILYNEQFF. The CDR3, as DNA: TGCAGCCTATGGGGGACAGACATTCTATACAATGAGCAGTTCTTC.

J is TRBJ2-1 and V is TRBV7-3; D might be TRBD1 (6 bases). CDR1 SGHTA and CDR2 FQGTGA come from the germline V gene. The CDR3 spans 17 residues. Trimming removed 5 bases at V and 3 bases at J, with 20 bases between. The CDR3 region is CASSHSETGRYYNEQFF. For the CDR3, the DNA is TGTGCCAGCAGCCATTCTGAGACAGGCCGCTACTACAATGAGCAGTTCTTC. Supplemented by reference TRBV7-3 and TRBJ2-1, the full variable domain reads GAGVSQTPSNKVTEKGKYVELRCDPISGHTALYWYRQSLGQGPEFLIYFQGTGAADDSGLPNDRFFAVRPEGSVSTLKIQRTERGDSAVYLCASSHSETGRYYNEQFFGPGTRLTVL.

J is TRBJ1-1 and V is TRBV4-1; 11 bases are shared with TRBD1. Germline assignment: CDR1 MGHRA and CDR2 YSYEKL. With 4 bases clipped from V and 5 bases from J, the junction kept 6 bases outside the gene matches. The CDR3 has 15 residues. The CDR3 region is CASSPDRGRGTEAFF. DNA for the CDR3: TGCGCCAGCAGCCCGGACAGGGGGCGGGGGACTGAAGCTTTCTTT.

This clone showed up just a few times. The CDR3 DNA is TGCGCCAGCAGCTTGGTAGGCGGCAGGGACTACGAGCAGTACTTC. Residues: CASSLVGGRDYEQYF. The rearrangement links TRBV5-1 to TRBJ2-7, with D tentatively TRBD1 (5 bases). Trimming took 0 bases from V and 3 from J, leaving 13 bases between them. The CDR3 sequence is 15 residues long. From germline, CDR1 is SGHRS and CDR2 YFSETQ.

This clone was seen a single time. V usage is TRBV6-1 and J usage is TRBJ2-7; no definite D call. Trimming took off 2 bases at V and 2 bases at J, with 4 bases between the two ends. This CDR3 contains 12 residues. Germline loops: CDR1 MNHNS, CDR2 SASEGT. CDR3 sequence: CASSEQAYEQYF. The CDR3 region has the DNA TGTGCCAGCAGTGAACAGGCCTACGAGCAGTACTTC.

The chain joins TRBV10-3 to TRBJ1-4; D uncertain. This CDR3 has 15 amino acids. The V end lost 8 bases, the J end lost 5 bases, and 18 bases lay between the germline ends. CDR1 is ENHRY and CDR2 is SYGVKD in the germline V gene. CDR3 DNA sequence: TGTGCCATCGCGAAACAAGCCGCAGGAAATGAAAAACTGTTTTTT. Translated: CAIAKQAAGNEKLFF.

V usage is TRBV7-2 and J usage is TRBJ2-3; 7 bases agree with TRBD1. Losses at the gene ends were 4 bases for V and 4 bases for J; bases not matched to a gene: 2. Germline loops: CDR1 SGHTA, CDR2 FQGNSA. This CDR3 contains 13 residues. The DNA of the CDR3 is TGTGCCAGCAGCTCGACAGGGTCAGATACGCAGTATTTT. Translated, it gives CASSSTGSDTQYF.

CDR3 loop: CASSQETGNGNTIYF. The CDR3 bases are TGCGCCAGCAGCCAAGAGACAGGGAATGGAAACACCATATATTTT. J is TRBJ1-3 and V is TRBV4-1; 7 nucleotides agree with TRBD1. Germline CDR1 and CDR2: MGHRA and YSYEKL. J gave up 3 bases and V 0 bases, and 2 bases lay outside the gene matches. The CDR3 covers 15 residues.

This clone was found once. The V and J genes are TRBV18 and TRBJ2-2; weak D call: TRBD2 (5 bases). CDR1 is KGHSH, CDR2 LQKENI, per germline. The CDR3 consists of 15 residues. The V end was cut by 3 bases, the J end by 1 base, with 9 bases between. The CDR3 sequence: CASSPQRVNTGELFF. The DNA for the CDR3 is TGTGCCAGCTCACCTCAGAGGGTGAACACCGGGGAGCTGTTTTTT.

The chain combines TRBV29-1 with TRBJ1-2; 7 nucleotides agree with TRBD1. This CDR3 is built from 13 residues. Germline values: CDR1 SQVTM, CDR2 ANQGSEA. Trimming at V came to 6 bases and at J to 5 bases, leaving 9 bases not matched to a gene. The CDR3, as DNA: TGCAGCGTACAAACAGGGGATCAGTATGGCTACACCTTC. Translating gives CSVQTGDQYGYTF.

The V gene is TRBV18, the J gene TRBJ2-5, with 10 nucleotides matching TRBD1. Trimming removed 3 bases from V and 5 bases from J; junction bases left unmatched: 9. The germline CDR1 and CDR2 sequences are KGHSH and LQKENI. CDR3 size: 16 residues. The DNA for the CDR3 is TGTGCCAGCTCACCGGCCGGGACAGGGGATAGCGAGACCCAGTACTTC. Translating gives CASSPAGTGDSETQYF.

V is TRBV4-3 and J is TRBJ2-2; TRBD1 matches 9 bases. The CDR3 is 15 residues long. Trimming took 4 bases from V and 4 from J; bases not matched to a gene: 4. CDR1 and CDR2 from the germline V gene are LGHNA and YSLEER. The CDR3, as DNA: TGCGCCAGCAGCCCCGGGACAGGGAGCACCGGGGAGCTGTTTTTT. Translated, it gives CASSPGTGSTGELFF.

The chain joins TRBV29-1 to TRBJ2-7, with 13 bases matching TRBD2. Germline-derived CDR1 and CDR2 are SQVTM and ANQGSEA. The CDR3 is made up of 14 amino acids. Trimming took 6 bases from V and 6 from J; bases not matched to a gene: 8. CDR3 loop: CSVVGLAGEGEQYF. CDR3 DNA: TGCAGCGTGGTCGGACTAGCGGGAGAGGGCGAGCAGTACTTC.

Concerning this clone itself: An end of the junction differs from the germline gene, which may be a read error. The J gene is TRBJ2-7, the V gene TRBV6-5; TRBD2 might be the D (5 bases). Germline CDR1 and CDR2: MNHEY and SVGAGI. The CDR3 runs to 10 residues. CDR3 residues: CSSGTYEQYF. The DNA of the CDR3 is TGCTCGTCCGGGACCTACGAGCAGTACTTC.

The chain is built from TRBV6-6 and TRBJ2-7; 8 nucleotides line up with TRBD1. The CDR3 loop spans 16 amino acids. The V and J ends lost 6 bases and 2 bases, in that order; junction bases with no gene match: 12. The germline CDR1 and CDR2 sequences are MNHNY and SVGAGI (reference sequence). As DNA, the CDR3 is TGTGCCAGCAGCCTAACCCCCCAGGGGGCAGCCTACGAGCAGTACTTC. Translated, it gives CASSLTPQGAAYEQYF.

The rearrangement uses TRBV2 and TRBJ2-7; D is perhaps TRBD2 (7 bases). The germline CDR1 and CDR2 sequences are SNHLY and FYNNEI. This CDR3 is built from 15 residues. Trimming stripped 3 bases from V and 7 bases from J, with 19 bases between. The CDR3 DNA sequence: TGTGCCAGCAGTGAGTTTTGGGGGGCGGGGGCAGAGCAGTACTTC. Its protein product is CASSEFWGAGAEQYF.

The chain links TRBV11-1 to TRBJ2-7; 9 nucleotides line up with TRBD1. V dropped 5 bases and J dropped 0; count of bases not matched to a gene: 8. Germline CDR1 SGHAT, CDR2 FQDESV (reference sequence). CDR3 length equals 16 residues. As DNA, the CDR3 is TGTGCCAGCAGCCTAACACCGGGACAGGGCTCCTACGAGCAGTACTTC. This encodes CASSLTPGQGSYEQYF.

The chain has TRBV24-1 and TRBJ1-2; the D gene is possibly TRBD1 (6 bases). Germline-derived CDR1 and CDR2 are KGHDR and SFDVKD. The CDR3 spans 13 residues. Trimming removed 4 bases from V and 8 bases from J, with 13 bases in between. CDR3 DNA sequence: TGTGCCACCAGTGACCAAACCACAGGGGGCTACACCTTC. This codes for CATSDQTTGGYTF.

This chain connects TRBV2 to TRBJ2-5, with 7 bases aligning to TRBD1. The CDR3 has 15 residues. Per germline, CDR1 SNHLY and CDR2 FYNNEI. V shed 2 bases and J 5 bases; nucleotides not matched to a gene: 8. The CDR3, as DNA: TGTGCCAGCAGTGAAAGGGGGCCCCCTGGGGAGACCCAGTACTTC. This codes for CASSERGPPGETQYF.

The chain joins TRBV6-5 to TRBJ1-6, with D perhaps TRBD1 (6 bases). The CDR3 is 12 residues long. Germline V gene sequence: CDR1 MNHEY, CDR2 SVGAGI. V was pared by 7 bases and J by 10 bases, with 11 bases between. CDR3 nucleotides: TGTGCCAGCAAAGGGGGGGACTCACCCCTCCACTTT. This gives the protein CASKGGDSPLHF.

The V gene is TRBV18, the J gene TRBJ2-7, with D perhaps matching TRBD1 (5 bases). Germline V gene data show CDR1 as KGHSH and CDR2 as LQKENI. The CDR3 is made up of 19 amino acids. V lost 1 base and J lost 1, with 23 bases in between. The chain's CDR3 is CASSPLTRQGARTSYEQYF. The CDR3 bases are TGTGCCAGCTCACCACTAACGCGACAAGGGGCCCGAACTTCCTACGAGCAGTACTTC. The full variable domain, completed using reference TRBV18 and TRBJ2-7, is NAGVMQNPRHLVRRRGQEARLRCSPMKGHSHVYWYRQLPEEGLKFMVYLQKENIIDESGMPKERFSAEFPKEGPSILRIQQVVRGDSAAYFCASSPLTRQGARTSYEQYFGPGTRLTVT.

The chain carries TRBV6-2 or TRBV6-3 and TRBJ2-1; TRBD1 is a possible D gene (7 bases). The V gene's germline CDR1 is MNHEY and CDR2 SVGEGT. Trimming took off 2 bases at V and 5 bases at J, with 16 bases between the two ends. CDR3 length: 16 residues. The CDR3 nucleotides are TGTGCCAGCAGTTACGATCGGACAGGAGGGGACAATGAGCAGTTCTTC. Its protein is CASSYDRTGGDNEQFF.

The chain carries TRBV3-1 (or the pseudogene TRBV3-2) and TRBJ2-7; 8 nucleotides align to TRBD2. The ends lost 0 bases at V and 7 bases at J; junction bases unmatched: 8. The CDR3 has 15 amino acids. The germline gives CDR1 LGHDT, CDR2 YNNKEL (reference sequence). In DNA form, the CDR3 reads TGTGCCAGCAGCCAAGATGCGGGGGGTTGGGGAGAGCAGTACTTC. This gives the protein CASSQDAGGWGEQYF.

The chain employs TRBV6-5 and TRBJ2-1, with a possible D match to TRBD2 (6 bases). The V and J ends lost 11 bases and 0 bases respectively, with 17 bases between them. CDR3 length: 15 amino acids. The germline V gene encodes CDR1 MNHEY and CDR2 SVGAGI. The CDR3 spells CASMGTLSSYNEQFF. CDR3 DNA: TGTGCCTCAATGGGGACTTTGAGCTCCTACAATGAGCAGTTCTTC.

The rearrangement links TRBV7-7 to TRBJ2-2; 10 bases agree with TRBD2. V gave up 5 bases and J gave up 3 bases; unmatched junction bases: 3. The CDR3 has 15 amino acids. The germline CDR1 and CDR2 sequences are SSHAT and FNYEAQ (reference sequence). CDR3 nucleotides: TGTGCCAGCAGCGCGGGACTAGCGTACACCGGGGAGCTGTTTTTT. Protein sequence: CASSAGLAYTGELFF.

The chain recombines TRBV6-5 with TRBJ1-1, with D unresolved. CDR3 length equals 16 residues. V was cut by 1 base and J by 3 bases, with 15 bases left in between. CDR1 and CDR2 (germline): MNHEY, SVGAGI. CDR3 sequence reads: CASSYWGGRGDTEAFF. CDR3 DNA sequence: TGTGCCAGCAGTTACTGGGGTGGGCGGGGAGACACTGAAGCTTTCTTT.

The rearrangement links TRBV27 to TRBJ1-2, with D possibly matching TRBD1 (5 bases). V lost 1 base to trimming and J lost 4 bases, with 13 bases between them. Germline V gene data show CDR1 as MNHEY and CDR2 as SMNVEV (reference sequence). This CDR3 is built from 15 residues. The CDR3 reads CASSLFWGETYGYTF. The DNA for the CDR3 is TGTGCCAGCAGTTTATTCTGGGGCGAGACCTATGGCTACACCTTC.

The chain joins TRBV24-1 to TRBJ1-1; D is perhaps TRBD1 (6 bases). In germline, CDR1 is KGHDR, CDR2 SFDVKD. Trimming removed 9 bases from V and 1 base from J, with 14 bases in between. CDR3 length: 14 residues. In nucleotides, the CDR3 is TGTGCCACCGCTAACACAGGGACGAACACTGAAGCTTTCTTT. It translates to CATANTGTNTEAFF.

The rearrangement joins TRBV2 to TRBJ2-5; 12 bases line up with TRBD2. Germline loops: CDR1 SNHLY, CDR2 FYNNEI. With V trimmed by 8 bases and J by 5 bases, 12 bases remained unmatched. CDR3 length: 16 amino acids. This chain's CDR3 is CASRRTSGGHLETQYF. The CDR3 bases are TGTGCCAGCCGCCGAACTAGCGGGGGGCACCTCGAGACCCAGTACTTC.

The sample holds one count of this clone. V usage is TRBV7-9 and J usage is TRBJ2-1, with no clear D. Trimming took 4 bases from V and 4 from J, leaving 5 bases between them. Germline CDR1 reads SEHNR; CDR2 reads FQNEAQ (reference sequence). The length of the CDR3 is 12 residues. The CDR3 region has the DNA TGTGCCAGCAGCTCGGAGTACAATGAGCAGTTCTTC. Residues: CASSSEYNEQFF. Full variable domain (remainder filled in from reference TRBV7-9 and TRBJ2-1): DTGVSQNPRHKITKRGQNVTFRCDPISEHNRLYWYRQTLGQGPEFLTYFQNEAQLEKSRLLSDRFSAERPKGSFSTLEIQRTEQGDSAMYLCASSSEYNEQFFGPGTRLTVL.